Presented here are 17 T cell receptor beta chains from one specimen sequenced in a study of human T cells and chemical hapten exposure. TCRdb redid the calling of the 5' RACE reads with MiXCR, one entry per CDR3 protein. The table records 110,000 to 150,000 distinct CDR3 sequences, around 4% of them present only once. Unfractionated whole blood was the source from which total RNA was extracted. The source of these receptors is a female donor in good health.

This clonotype came up many times. This rearrangement joins TRBV29-1 to TRBJ2-7, with D unresolved. Trimming took 4 bases from V and 3 from J, leaving 7 bases between them. Germline assignment: CDR1 SQVTM and CDR2 ANQGSEA. This CDR3 has 11 residues. CDR3 DNA sequence: TGCAGCGTTGGCAGTGACTACGAGCAGTACTTC. Its protein product is CSVGSDYEQYF.

Ten or more counts support this clonotype. The chain has TRBV7-9 and TRBJ2-5; D may be TRBD1 (6 bases). The ends were cut back, 3 bases at V and 7 bases at J, with 12 bases in the middle. The CDR3 runs 13 residues. CDR1 is SEHNR and CDR2 is FQNEAQ in the germline V gene (reference sequence). In DNA, the CDR3 is TGTGCCAGCAGCTTCCGCAGGGGTTGGACCCAGTACTTC. It translates to CASSFRRGWTQYF. The full variable domain, with the rest looked up from reference TRBV7-9 and TRBJ2-5, is DTGVSQNPRHKITKRGQNVTFRCDPISEHNRLYWYRQTLGQGPEFLTYFQNEAQLEKSRLLSDRFSAERPKGSFSTLEIQRTEQGDSAMYLCASSFRRGWTQYFGPGTRLLVL.

This chain uses TRBV7-2 with TRBJ2-4, with D maybe TRBD1 (5 bases). Germline CDR1 is SGHTA and CDR2 is FQGNSA. With 5 bases removed from V and 6 bases from J, the gap between germline ends came to 14 bases. CDR3 length equals 14 residues. CDR3 sequence reads: CASSPRQGLNIQYF. The CDR3 nucleotides read TGTGCCAGCAGCCCCCGTCAGGGCCTAAACATTCAGTACTTC.

In its sample, this clonotype was seen many times. This rearrangement joins TRBV6-6 to TRBJ1-6; D is ambiguous. The germline V gene encodes CDR1 MNHNY and CDR2 SVGAGI (reference sequence). The length of the CDR3 is 15 residues. Trimming removed 6 bases from V and 3 bases from J, with 12 bases in between. DNA of the CDR3: TGTGCCAGCAGGCCCGACACGGGCTATAATTCACCCCTCCACTTT. Translated, it gives CASRPDTGYNSPLHF.

This chain joins TRBV7-2 and TRBJ2-1; D ambiguous. CDR1 SGHTA and CDR2 FQGNSA come from the germline V gene. The CDR3 sequence is 12 residues long. The V end was cut by 6 bases, the J end by 9 bases, with 12 bases between. The CDR3 is CASSSEVAEQFF. CDR3 DNA sequence: TGTGCCAGCAGTTCAGAGGTTGCTGAGCAGTTCTTC.

The chain is built from TRBV2 and TRBJ2-7; the D call may be TRBD1 or TRBD2 (5 bases each). Trimming pared 2 bases from V and 6 bases from J, leaving 23 bases between. The CDR3 spans 17 residues. Germline assignment: CDR1 SNHLY and CDR2 FYNNEI. The CDR3 DNA sequence: TGTGCCAGCAGTGAAAATTCGGTGGATGGGGGAGACTGCGAGCAGTACTTC. Its protein is CASSENSVDGGDCEQYF.

This clonotype was seen a handful of times. The chain employs TRBV7-9 and TRBJ1-5; D not certain. Deletions cut 5 bases from V and 2 bases from J, with 7 bases between. The length of the CDR3 is 13 residues. Per the germline V gene, CDR1 is SEHNR and CDR2 is FQNEAQ (reference sequence). CDR3 DNA: TGTGCCAGCAGCCAGGCGGGCAATCAGCCCCAGCATTTT. Protein product: CASSQAGNQPQHF.

This clonotype occurred many times. The chain recombines TRBV28 with TRBJ2-5; 7 nucleotides agree with TRBD1. J gave up 1 base and V 3 bases, and 8 bases lay outside the gene matches. CDR1 is MDHEN and CDR2 is SYDVKM in the germline V gene. The CDR3 runs to 16 residues. For the CDR3, the DNA is TGTGCCAGCAGTTTTTGGGCAGGGGGTCTCCAAGAGACCCAGTACTTC. Amino acids: CASSFWAGGLQETQYF. Full variable domain (outside the CDR3, taken from reference TRBV28 and TRBJ2-5): DVKVTQSSRYLVKRTGEKVFLECVQDMDHENMFWYRQDPGLGLRLIYFSYDVKMKEKGDIPEGYSVSREKKERFSLILESASTNQTSMYLCASSFWAGGLQETQYFGPGTRLLVL.

Only a few counts were recorded for this clonotype. A much bigger clone sits one base away, suggesting this may be a read error. The J gene is TRBJ1-1, the V gene TRBV7-2; D is possibly TRBD1 (5 bases). CDR1 and CDR2 (germline): SGHTA, FQGNSA. The V end was cut by 4 bases, the J end by 3 bases, with 9 bases between. CDR3 size: 13 residues. In nucleotides, the CDR3 is TGTGCCAGCAGCTGTTTGGGGGACACTGAAGCTTTCTTT. It specifies CASSCLGDTEAFF.

This clonotype was seen repeatedly, ten times or more. This chain uses TRBV7-9 with TRBJ2-1; weak D call: TRBD2 (5 bases). Germline V gene sequence: CDR1 SEHNR, CDR2 FQNEAQ (reference sequence). Trimming removed 5 bases at V and 9 bases at J, with 26 bases between. CDR3 size: 17 residues. The CDR3 DNA sequence: TGTGCCAGCAGCCCCACCGAGGGTTGGGGTAGATTCGCTGAGCAGTTCTTC. Its translation is CASSPTEGWGRFAEQFF.

This clonotype has at least ten counts. V usage is TRBV28 and J usage is TRBJ1-2; D is perhaps TRBD1 (5 bases). Between the trimmed V and J ends, which lost 1 base and 9 bases, there was a span of 18 bases. The CDR3 extends over 15 amino acids. Germline CDR1 reads MDHEN; CDR2 reads SYDVKM. CDR3: CASSLSQGMGIRYTF. The DNA for the CDR3 is TGTGCCAGCAGTTTATCTCAGGGAATGGGTATACGCTACACCTTC.

At least ten counts were recorded for this clonotype. The rearrangement uses TRBV28 and TRBJ1-2, with D perhaps TRBD1 (6 bases). The CDR3 contains 19 residues. The germline CDR1 and CDR2 sequences are MDHEN and SYDVKM. The germline V and J ends were trimmed by 3 bases and 2 bases, with 25 bases remaining between them. The CDR3 nucleotides read TGTGCCAGCAGTTTTGCCCGGGGGGGCAGGGTAGGAGGGAACTATGGCTACACCTTC. This encodes CASSFARGGRVGGNYGYTF.

A few counts support this clonotype. V is TRBV7-2 and J is TRBJ1-2, with D hard to call. The CDR3 contains 14 residues. V shed 1 base and J shed 3 bases, with 9 bases lying between them. The V gene's germline CDR1 is SGHTA and CDR2 FQGNSA. This CDR3 is CASSLGFSHYGYTF. For the CDR3, the DNA is TGTGCCAGCAGCTTAGGTTTCAGCCACTATGGCTACACCTTC.

This clonotype occurred many times. V is TRBV12-5 and J is TRBJ2-2; 7 bases line up with TRBD1. Germline V gives CDR1 LGHNT, CDR2 FRNRAP. The V segment lost 0 bases and the J segment 3 bases; nucleotides outside the gene matches: 4. The CDR3 runs 16 residues. CDR3 sequence reads: CASGLVTGVHTGELFF. The CDR3 bases are TGTGCTAGTGGTTTGGTTACAGGGGTTCACACCGGGGAGCTGTTTTTT.

This clonotype was found many times. The chain couples TRBV5-1 to TRBJ2-7; 13 nucleotides line up with TRBD2. This CDR3 comprises 15 residues. V trimming: 7 bases; J trimming: 6 bases; junction bases outside the gene matches: 10. Per the germline V gene, CDR1 is SGHRS and CDR2 is YFSETQ. Here the CDR3 reads CASRELGLAGTEQYF. The CDR3 DNA is TGCGCCAGCCGTGAACTGGGACTAGCGGGGACCGAGCAGTACTTC.

This clonotype was seen ten or more times. J is TRBJ1-2 and V is TRBV6-1, with D perhaps matching TRBD1 (6 bases). Trimming took 8 bases from V and 3 from J, leaving 10 bases between them. Germline V gene sequence: CDR1 MNHNS, CDR2 SASEGT. CDR3 size: 12 residues. The CDR3 sequence: CASQGQYYGYTF. CDR3 DNA sequence: TGTGCCAGCCAAGGACAGTACTATGGCTACACCTTC.

This clonotype was seen many times. The gene calls are TRBV6-1 and TRBJ2-7, with a tentative D call TRBD1 (7 bases). Between the trimmed V and J ends, which lost 4 bases and 2 bases, there was a span of 15 bases. This CDR3 is built from 15 residues. Germline V gene sequence: CDR1 MNHNS, CDR2 SASEGT. The CDR3 region is CASSASQGGAYEQYF. The CDR3 DNA sequence: TGTGCCAGCAGTGCTTCTCAGGGGGGAGCCTACGAGCAGTACTTC.